This T cell receptor (beta chain) was sequenced during a study of blood T cell repertoires in COVID-19. Overall study context: T cells, B-cell-depleted T cells, or PBMCs supplied cDNA or gDNA.

Produced via immunoSEQ multiplex PCR; TCRdb's table is partial and in-frame only. The sample consists of about 36,000 clones, just under 80% of them appearing once. Germline V lookup: CDR1 SGHRS, CDR2 YFSETQ. The V end was cut by 0 bases, the J end by 6 bases, with 9 bases between. The CDR3 consists of 14 residues. The sequencing sample was made of peripheral blood. The rearrangement links TRBV5-1 to TRBJ2-2; weak D call: TRBD1 (6 bases). The sequence was obtained from a man in his 60s with acute or convalescent COVID-19. CDR3 coding DNA: TGCGCCAGCAGCTTGGCCGCAGGGGCCGGGGAGCTGTTTTTT. This sequence encodes CASSLAAGAGELFF.